This T cell receptor (beta chain) originates from a study of cytomegalovirus exposure and HLA in healthy donors. Notes on the study in general: The classifier reportedly diagnosed cytomegalovirus status with high sensitivity and specificity.

Data came from immunoSEQ multiplex PCR; TCRdb stores just in-frame clones and leaves some out. This table has some 50,000 clones, about 92% appearing once. A remark on this clone: Its target is unknown.

The CDR3 totals 15 residues. V lost 1 base and J 8 bases, leaving 15 bases between the germline ends. Looked up from germline, CDR1 is KGHSH and CDR2 is LQKENI. The chain uses TRBV18 and TRBJ2-1; possible D gene TRBD2, 7 bases. The source is a woman aged 18 to 35 in good health and CMV-seronegative. Sequencing input: PBMCs. The CDR3 here is CASSPLRGAGDEQFF. Here the CDR3 DNA reads TGTGCCAGCTCACCACTTCGGGGGGCCGGCGATGAGCAGTTCTTC.